These 26 T cell receptor beta chains came from one sample sequenced in a study of cytomegalovirus exposure and HLA in healthy donors. 13 Jbeta primers and 60 Vbeta primers were used for the PCR. Using immunoSEQ multiplex PCR, the repertoire was profiled, and TCRdb retains in-frame clones only, with some absent. The data hold approximately 81,000 clones, with roughly 84% observed a single time. Sequenced sample: PBMCs. The receptor set was obtained from a woman in her fifties or sixties in good health and CMV-seronegative.

This rearrangement joins TRBV5-6 to TRBJ2-7; TRBD2 matches 7 bases. The trim removed 0 bases at V and 4 bases at J, leaving 4 bases unmatched. The CDR3 spans 14 residues. Germline CDR1 is SGHDT and CDR2 is YYEEEE. DNA for the CDR3: TGTGCCAGCAGCTTGGCGGGAGGTCCTTACGAGCAGTACTTC. This translates into CASSLAGGPYEQYF.

V gene TRBV10-3 combines with J gene TRBJ2-7; D call uncertain. The CDR3 spans 11 residues. V lost 2 bases to trimming and J lost 6 bases, with 5 bases between them. CDR1 is ENHRY, CDR2 SYGVKD, per germline. The CDR3 sequence is CAISEGPEQYF. In DNA form, the CDR3 reads TGTGCCATCAGTGAGGGGCCCGAGCAGTACTTC.

The V call is TRBV5-1, the J call TRBJ2-2; TRBD2 agrees at 8 bases. The CDR3 is 16 residues long. After removal of 4 bases from V and 4 bases from J, the junction contained 9 bases not matched to a gene. Per the germline V gene, CDR1 is SGHRS and CDR2 is YFSETQ. The CDR3 here is CASSTPSGGVTGELFF. The CDR3 region has the DNA TGCGCCAGCAGCACTCCGTCGGGGGGGGTCACCGGGGAGCTGTTTTTT.

This clone was observed a single time. The chain's CDR3 is CASSLLDSGNTEAFF. CDR3 in DNA: TGTGCCAGCAGCTTATTAGATTCAGGGAACACTGAAGCTTTCTTT. V is TRBV7-8 and J is TRBJ1-1; D call uncertain. There are 15 residues in the CDR3. Germline CDR1 SGHVS, CDR2 FQNEAQ. V lost 2 bases to trimming and J lost 1 base, with 11 bases between them.

The V call is TRBV6-6, the J call TRBJ1-2; the D is unclear. The V gene's germline CDR1 is MNHNY and CDR2 SVGAGI (reference sequence). V lost 5 bases and J 6 bases, leaving 16 bases between the germline ends. The CDR3 is 14 amino acids. This CDR3 reads CASSPSLLVDGYTF. CDR3 DNA sequence: TGTGCCAGCAGTCCCTCCCTTCTAGTGGATGGCTACACCTTC.

The chain combines TRBV25-1 with TRBJ1-3; no definite D call. CDR3 length equals 15 residues. CDR1 MGHDK and CDR2 SYGVNS come from the germline V gene. V was clipped by 5 bases and J by 0 bases, with 11 bases between them. CDR3 nucleotides: TGTGCCAGCAGTCCAACGGGAGGCTCTGGAAACACCATATATTTT. It codes for CASSPTGGSGNTIYF. The full variable domain, rest sourced from reference TRBV25-1 and TRBJ1-3, is EADIYQTPRYLVIGTGKKITLECSQTMGHDKMYWYQQDPGMELHLIHYSYGVNSTEKGDLSSESTVSRIRTEHFPLTLESARPSHTSQYLCASSPTGGSGNTIYFGEGSWLTVV.

This clone has a single count. This sequence joins TRBV4-3 and TRBJ1-2; 9 bases fit TRBD1. The CDR3 sequence is 16 residues long. Germline values: CDR1 LGHNA, CDR2 YSLEER. The trim removed 5 bases at V and 4 bases at J, leaving 11 bases unmatched. CDR3 amino acids: CASSKDRGTFSYGYTF. The CDR3, as DNA: TGCGCCAGCAGCAAGGACAGGGGTACTTTTTCCTATGGCTACACCTTC.

This sequence joins TRBV4-2 and TRBJ2-3; 12 nucleotides align to TRBD2. This CDR3 is built from 18 residues. Germline values: CDR1 LGHNA, CDR2 YNFKEQ. Germline trimming cut 1 base from V and 4 bases from J; bases unmatched to any gene: 9. The CDR3 region has the DNA TGTGCCAGCAGCCAAGGGGGAGCACTAGCGGGGGGTCCAGATACGCAGTATTTT. Its protein is CASSQGGALAGGPDTQYF.

This clone appeared a few times. The chain has TRBV2 and TRBJ1-2; 10 nucleotides agree with TRBD1. Germline V CDR1 and CDR2: SNHLY, FYNNEI. V shed 5 bases and J 8 bases; nucleotides not matched to a gene: 8. The CDR3 loop spans 14 amino acids. The CDR3 protein is CASSSDRGLGGYTF. The CDR3 DNA is TGTGCCAGCAGTTCCGACAGGGGGCTGGGAGGCTACACCTTC.

As regards this clone: The junction departs from the called germline gene at one end, perhaps through a read error. This same CDR3 is encoded by further DNA sequences in the sample. The rearrangement joins TRBV2 to TRBJ1-6, with D maybe TRBD1 (5 bases). The CDR3 has 15 amino acids. CDR1 is SNHLY and CDR2 is FYNNEI in the germline V gene. CDR3 DNA sequence: TGTGCCAGCAGTGACAGGGTTTCCTATAATTCCCCCCTCCACTTT. It translates to CASSDRVSYNSPLHF.

V gene TRBV2 combines with J gene TRBJ2-1; TRBD2 agrees at 7 bases. There are 14 residues in the CDR3. The germline gives CDR1 SNHLY, CDR2 FYNNEI. Losses at the gene ends were 6 bases for V and 8 bases for J; bases not matched to a gene: 10. The CDR3 DNA follows: TGTGCCAGCAGCGCGGAGGGGACTAAGTATGAGCAGTTCTTC. Encoded protein: CASSAEGTKYEQFF.

This sequence joins TRBV9 and TRBJ2-7, with 9 bases aligning to TRBD1. CDR3 length equals 15 residues. The germline V gene encodes CDR1 SGDLS and CDR2 YYNGEE. V shed 4 bases and J 2 bases; nucleotides not matched to a gene: 7. The CDR3 sequence: CASSQGQGLTYEQYF. The DNA for the CDR3 is TGTGCCAGCAGCCAAGGACAGGGGCTTACCTACGAGCAGTACTTC.

This chain connects TRBV4-1 to TRBJ1-1, with D unclear. V shed 0 bases and J shed 10 bases, with 15 bases lying between them. The CDR3 runs to 14 residues. Germline-derived CDR1 and CDR2 are MGHRA and YSYEKL. CDR3 residues: CASSQEGPIIRAFF. DNA for the CDR3: TGCGCCAGCAGCCAAGAGGGCCCCATCATACGAGCTTTCTTT.

The chain is built from TRBV6-5 and TRBJ2-7, with 7 bases fitting TRBD2. There are 14 residues in the CDR3. Germline V gene data show CDR1 as MNHEY and CDR2 as SVGAGI. With 0 bases clipped from V and 2 bases from J, the junction kept 1 base outside the gene matches. CDR3 sequence reads: CASSYSGLTYEQYF. The DNA for the CDR3 is TGTGCCAGCAGTTACTCGGGACTAACCTACGAGCAGTACTTC.

The chain is built from TRBV5-6 and TRBJ2-7; 7 nucleotides align to TRBD2. Germline CDR1 is SGHDT and CDR2 is YYEEEE. This CDR3 is built from 16 residues. V dropped 2 bases and J dropped 4; count of bases not matched to a gene: 12. The CDR3, as DNA: TGTGCCAGCAGCTTTTCTAGCGGCGATCACCCTTACGAGCAGTACTTC. It specifies CASSFSSGDHPYEQYF.

A single count supports this clone. CDR3 coding DNA: TGTGCCTGGAGTCCAGGGCACACTGAAGCTTTCTTT. Translation gives CAWSPGHTEAFF. The genes are TRBV30 and TRBJ1-1, with D perhaps matching TRBD1 (5 bases). Germline V lookup: CDR1 GTSNPN, CDR2 SVGIG (reference sequence). The CDR3 has 12 amino acids. Trimming stripped 2 bases from V and 3 bases from J, with 7 bases between.

The chain recombines TRBV9 with TRBJ2-1; 9 nucleotides match TRBD1. CDR1 is SGDLS and CDR2 is YYNGEE in the germline V gene. The CDR3 spans 17 residues. The V and J ends lost 4 bases and 12 bases, in that order; junction bases with no gene match: 20. CDR3 amino acids: CASSPPTGQGNIGRQFF. The CDR3 DNA follows: TGTGCCAGCAGCCCCCCTACGGGACAGGGCAATATCGGAAGGCAGTTCTTC.

J is TRBJ2-1 and V is TRBV5-6; 11 nucleotides align to TRBD2. The germline gives CDR1 SGHDT, CDR2 YYEEEE. The CDR3 has 16 residues. After removal of 4 bases from V and 4 bases from J, the junction contained 7 bases not matched to a gene. Here the CDR3 reads CASSPQTSGAYNEQFF. CDR3 bases: TGTGCCAGCAGCCCCCAGACTAGCGGGGCTTACAATGAGCAGTTCTTC.

This chain connects TRBV27 to TRBJ2-1, with D uncertain. This CDR3 has 14 residues. The V end was cut by 3 bases, the J end by 4 bases, with 10 bases between. CDR1 and CDR2 (germline): MNHEY, SMNVEV (reference sequence). CDR3 nucleotides: TGTGCCAGCAGTTTCCTCCCGTTTTACAATGAGCAGTTCTTC. Protein: CASSFLPFYNEQFF.

J is TRBJ1-1 and V is TRBV6-5; maybe TRBD1 (5 bases). CDR1 is MNHEY, CDR2 SVGAGI, per germline. The V end was cut by 0 bases, the J end by 5 bases, with 7 bases between. This CDR3 has 13 amino acids. CDR3 in amino acids: CASSYSGGTEAFF. CDR3 bases: TGTGCCAGCAGTTACTCGGGGGGGACTGAAGCTTTCTTT.

This rearrangement joins TRBV7-8 to TRBJ1-2; 8 bases map to TRBD1. CDR1 is SGHVS, CDR2 FQNEAQ, per germline. The CDR3 covers 17 residues. The V gene end was trimmed by 0 bases and the J gene end by 7 bases; junction bases not matched to a gene: 13. The CDR3 DNA follows: TGTGCCAGCAGCTTAGCGGGGACAGGCCAAGGAGGTACTGGCTACACCTTC. As protein: CASSLAGTGQGGTGYTF.

The V and J genes are TRBV7-9 and TRBJ2-1; 8 bases are shared with TRBD2. Trimming at V came to 5 bases and at J to 7 bases, leaving 13 bases not matched to a gene. Germline V gene lookup returns CDR1 SEHNR and CDR2 FQNEAQ (reference sequence). The CDR3 runs to 16 residues. The CDR3 loop is CASSLKPGLGNNEQFF. CDR3 coding DNA: TGTGCCAGCAGCCTCAAGCCGGGACTAGGAAATAATGAGCAGTTCTTC.

The chain links TRBV2 to TRBJ2-3; D is possibly TRBD2 (6 bases). CDR3 length: 14 residues. V lost 8 bases to trimming and J lost 0 bases, with 12 bases between them. In germline, CDR1 is SNHLY, CDR2 FYNNEI. The CDR3 DNA is TGTGCCAGCGCTACCGGGACTAGCACAGATACGCAGTATTTT. Its protein is CASATGTSTDTQYF.

V gene TRBV5-1 combines with J gene TRBJ2-7, with D maybe TRBD1 (5 bases). The germline V gene encodes CDR1 SGHRS and CDR2 YFSETQ. Trimming took off 3 bases at V and 6 bases at J, with 10 bases between the two ends. This CDR3 has 12 amino acids. This chain's CDR3 is CASSSQGGEQYF. The DNA for the CDR3 is TGCGCCAGCAGCTCCCAGGGCGGCGAGCAGTACTTC.

This chain links TRBV5-1 with TRBJ2-1; 7 bases align to TRBD1. Germline trimming cut 2 bases from V and 4 bases from J; bases unmatched to any gene: 6. The CDR3 has 15 residues. Germline CDR1 reads SGHRS; CDR2 reads YFSETQ. The CDR3 spells CASSFRTGAYNEQFF. DNA of the CDR3: TGCGCCAGCAGCTTCCGGACAGGAGCGTACAATGAGCAGTTCTTC.

The gene calls are TRBV5-4 and TRBJ2-1; tentatively, D is TRBD2 (6 bases). Between the trimmed V and J ends, which lost 0 bases and 4 bases, there was a span of 14 bases. Germline-derived CDR1 and CDR2 are SGHNT and YYREEE (reference sequence). The CDR3 has 16 amino acids. CDR3 sequence (DNA): TGTGCCAGCAGCTTGGCAGGAGGGACCGCATACAATGAGCAGTTCTTC. Protein product: CASSLAGGTAYNEQFF.